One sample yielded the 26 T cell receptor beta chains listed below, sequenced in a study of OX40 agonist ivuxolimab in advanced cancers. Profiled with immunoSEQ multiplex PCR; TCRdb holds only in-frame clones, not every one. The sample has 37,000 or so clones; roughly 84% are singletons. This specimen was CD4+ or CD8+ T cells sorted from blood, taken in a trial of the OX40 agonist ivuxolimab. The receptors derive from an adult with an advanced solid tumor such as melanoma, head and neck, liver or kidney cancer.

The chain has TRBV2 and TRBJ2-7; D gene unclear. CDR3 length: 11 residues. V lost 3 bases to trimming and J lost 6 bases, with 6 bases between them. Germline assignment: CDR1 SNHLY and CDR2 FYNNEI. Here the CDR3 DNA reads TGTGCCAGCAGTGACGGTGGCGAGCAGTACTTC. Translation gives CASSDGGEQYF. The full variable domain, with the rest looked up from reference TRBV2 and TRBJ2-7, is EPEVTQTPSHQVTQMGQEVILRCVPISNHLYFYWYRQILGQKVEFLVSFYNNEISEKSEIFDDQFSVERPDGSNFTLKIRSTKLEDSAMYFCASSDGGEQYFGPGTRLTVT.

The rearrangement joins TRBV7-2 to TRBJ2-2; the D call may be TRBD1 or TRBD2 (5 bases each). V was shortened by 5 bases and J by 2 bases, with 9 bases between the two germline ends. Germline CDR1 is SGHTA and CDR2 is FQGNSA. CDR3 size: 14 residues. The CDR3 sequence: CASSLGTNTGELFF. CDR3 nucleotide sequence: TGTGCCAGCAGCCTCGGGACCAACACCGGGGAGCTGTTTTTT.

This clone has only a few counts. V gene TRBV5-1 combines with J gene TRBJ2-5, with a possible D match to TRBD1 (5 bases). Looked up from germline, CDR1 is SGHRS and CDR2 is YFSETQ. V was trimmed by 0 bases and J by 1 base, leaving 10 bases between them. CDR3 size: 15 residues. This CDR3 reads CASSLETDSQETQYF. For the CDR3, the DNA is TGCGCCAGCAGCTTGGAGACAGATTCCCAAGAGACCCAGTACTTC.

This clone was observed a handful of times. CDR3 sequence (DNA): TGTGCCAGCAGTTCGCCTGGGACAGCAGGCTATGGCTACACCTTC. Translating gives CASSSPGTAGYGYTF. V is TRBV27 and J is TRBJ1-2, with 7 bases lining up with TRBD1. Per the germline V gene, CDR1 is MNHEY and CDR2 is SMNVEV (reference sequence). With 4 bases clipped from V and 4 bases from J, the junction kept 9 bases outside the gene matches. CDR3 length: 15 residues.

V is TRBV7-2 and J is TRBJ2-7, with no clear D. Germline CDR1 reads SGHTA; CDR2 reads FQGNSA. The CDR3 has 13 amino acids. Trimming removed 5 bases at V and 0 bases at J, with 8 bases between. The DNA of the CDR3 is TGTGCCAGCAGCCCCAGGCTCTCCTACGAGCAGTACTTC. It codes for CASSPRLSYEQYF.

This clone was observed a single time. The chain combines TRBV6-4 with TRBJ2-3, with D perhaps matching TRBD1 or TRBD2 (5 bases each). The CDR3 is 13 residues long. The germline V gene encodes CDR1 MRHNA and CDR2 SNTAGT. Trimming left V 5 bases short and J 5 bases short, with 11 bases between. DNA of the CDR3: TGTGCCAGCAGTTACCTGGGGGTAGATACGCAGTATTTT. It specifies CASSYLGVDTQYF.

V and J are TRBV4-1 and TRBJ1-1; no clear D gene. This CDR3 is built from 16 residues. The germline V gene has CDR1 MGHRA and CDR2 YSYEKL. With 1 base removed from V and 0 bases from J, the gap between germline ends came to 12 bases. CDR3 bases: TGCGCCAGCAGCCAAGTTGGCATTAGTATGAACACTGAAGCTTTCTTT. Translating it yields CASSQVGISMNTEAFF.

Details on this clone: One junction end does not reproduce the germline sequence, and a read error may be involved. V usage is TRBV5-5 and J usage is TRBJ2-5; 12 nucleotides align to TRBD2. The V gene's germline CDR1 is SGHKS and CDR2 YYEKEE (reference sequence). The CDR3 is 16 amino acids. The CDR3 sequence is CASSQDPSGGAETQYF. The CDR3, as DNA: TGCGCCAGCAGCCAAGATCCTAGCGGGGGGGCAGAGACCCAGTACTTC. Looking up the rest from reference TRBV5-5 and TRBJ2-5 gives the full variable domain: DAGVTQSPTHLIKTRGQQVTLRCSPISGHKSVSWYQQVLGQGPQFIFQYYEKEERGRGNFPDRFSARQFPNYSSELNVNALLLGDSALYLCASSQDPSGGAETQYFGPGTRLLVL.

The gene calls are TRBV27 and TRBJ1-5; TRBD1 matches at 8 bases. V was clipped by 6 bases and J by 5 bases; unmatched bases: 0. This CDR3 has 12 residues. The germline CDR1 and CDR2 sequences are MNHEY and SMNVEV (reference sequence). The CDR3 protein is CASRQGDQPQHF. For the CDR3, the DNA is TGTGCCAGCAGACAGGGGGATCAGCCCCAGCATTTT.

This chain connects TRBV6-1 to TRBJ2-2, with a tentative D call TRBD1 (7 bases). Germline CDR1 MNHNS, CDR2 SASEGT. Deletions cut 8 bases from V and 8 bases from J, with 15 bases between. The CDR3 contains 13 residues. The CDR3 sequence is CASETGRFGELFF. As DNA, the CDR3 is TGTGCCAGCGAGACAGGGAGGTTTGGGGAGCTGTTTTTT.

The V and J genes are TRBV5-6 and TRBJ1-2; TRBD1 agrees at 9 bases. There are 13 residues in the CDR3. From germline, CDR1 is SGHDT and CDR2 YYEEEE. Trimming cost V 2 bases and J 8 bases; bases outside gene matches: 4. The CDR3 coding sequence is TGTGCCAGCAGCTTTTGGACAGGGGAAGGCTACACCTTC. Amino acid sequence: CASSFWTGEGYTF.

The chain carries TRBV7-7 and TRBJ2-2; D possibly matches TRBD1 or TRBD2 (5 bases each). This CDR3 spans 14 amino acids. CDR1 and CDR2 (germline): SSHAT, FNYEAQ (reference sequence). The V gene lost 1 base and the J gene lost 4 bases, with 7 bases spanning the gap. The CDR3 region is CASSLVRGTGELFF. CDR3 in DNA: TGTGCCAGCAGCTTAGTGAGGGGCACCGGGGAGCTGTTTTTT.

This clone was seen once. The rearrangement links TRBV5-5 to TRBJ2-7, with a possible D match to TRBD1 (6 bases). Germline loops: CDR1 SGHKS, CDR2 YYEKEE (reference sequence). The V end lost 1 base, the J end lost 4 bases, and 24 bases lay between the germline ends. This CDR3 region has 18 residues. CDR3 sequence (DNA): TGTGCCAGCAGCTTGTATGGGCAGGGGCCAACACCATCGTACGAGCAGTACTTC. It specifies CASSLYGQGPTPSYEQYF.

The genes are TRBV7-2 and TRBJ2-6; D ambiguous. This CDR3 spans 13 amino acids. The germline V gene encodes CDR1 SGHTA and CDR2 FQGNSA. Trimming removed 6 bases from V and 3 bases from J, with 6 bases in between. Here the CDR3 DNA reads TGTGCCAGCAGTACCTATGGGGCCAACGTCCTGACTTTC. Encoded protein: CASSTYGANVLTF.

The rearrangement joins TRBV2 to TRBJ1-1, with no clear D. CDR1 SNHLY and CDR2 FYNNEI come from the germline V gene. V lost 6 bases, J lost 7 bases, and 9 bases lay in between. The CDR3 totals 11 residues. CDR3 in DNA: TGTGCCAGCAGCCTGGGGTATGAAGCTTTCTTT. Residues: CASSLGYEAFF.

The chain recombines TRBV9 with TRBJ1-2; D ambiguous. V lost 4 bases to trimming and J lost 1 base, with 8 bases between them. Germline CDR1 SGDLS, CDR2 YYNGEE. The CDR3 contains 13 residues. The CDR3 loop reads CASSRGFNYGYTF. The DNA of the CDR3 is TGTGCCAGCAGCCGAGGGTTTAACTATGGCTACACCTTC.

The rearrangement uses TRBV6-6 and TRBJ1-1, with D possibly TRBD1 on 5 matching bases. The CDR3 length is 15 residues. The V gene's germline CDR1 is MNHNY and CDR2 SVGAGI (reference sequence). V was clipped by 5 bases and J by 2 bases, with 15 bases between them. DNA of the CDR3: TGTGCCAGCAGTCGGATCGGGACTGCAAACACTGAAGCTTTCTTT. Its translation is CASSRIGTANTEAFF.

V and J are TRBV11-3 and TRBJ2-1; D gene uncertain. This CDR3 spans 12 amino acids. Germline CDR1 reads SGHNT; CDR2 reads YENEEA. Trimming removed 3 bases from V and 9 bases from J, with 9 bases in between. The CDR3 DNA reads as TGTGCCAGCAGCTTTGAGGAAGGTGAGCAGTTCTTC. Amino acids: CASSFEEGEQFF.

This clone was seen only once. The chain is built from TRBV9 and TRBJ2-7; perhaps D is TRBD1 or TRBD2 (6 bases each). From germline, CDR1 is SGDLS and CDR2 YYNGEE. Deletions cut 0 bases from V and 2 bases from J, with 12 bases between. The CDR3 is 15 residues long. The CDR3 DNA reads TGTGCCAGCAGCGTAGCGGGGGCGAGCACCTACGAGCAGTACTTC. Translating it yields CASSVAGASTYEQYF.

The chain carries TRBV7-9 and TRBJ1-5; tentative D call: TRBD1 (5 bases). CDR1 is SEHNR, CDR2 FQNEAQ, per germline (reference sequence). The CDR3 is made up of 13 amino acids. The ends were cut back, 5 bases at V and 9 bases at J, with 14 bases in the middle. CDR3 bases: TGTGCCAGCAGCGACTCGACAGAGCGGCCCCAGCATTTT. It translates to CASSDSTERPQHF.

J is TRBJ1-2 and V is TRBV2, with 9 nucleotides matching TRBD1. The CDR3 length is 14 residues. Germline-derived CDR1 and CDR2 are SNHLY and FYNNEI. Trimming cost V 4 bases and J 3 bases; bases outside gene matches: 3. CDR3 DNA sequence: TGTGCCAGCAGTGGGGACAGGGATGACTATGGCTACACCTTC. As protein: CASSGDRDDYGYTF. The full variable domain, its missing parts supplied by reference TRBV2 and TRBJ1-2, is EPEVTQTPSHQVTQMGQEVILRCVPISNHLYFYWYRQILGQKVEFLVSFYNNEISEKSEIFDDQFSVERPDGSNFTLKIRSTKLEDSAMYFCASSGDRDDYGYTFGSGTRLTVV.

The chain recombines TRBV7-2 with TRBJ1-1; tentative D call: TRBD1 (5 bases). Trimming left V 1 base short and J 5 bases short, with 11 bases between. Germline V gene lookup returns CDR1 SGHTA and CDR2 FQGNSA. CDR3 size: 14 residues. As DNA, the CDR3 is TGTGCCAGCAGCTTAGACGGGGGATGGACTGAAGCTTTCTTT. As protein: CASSLDGGWTEAFF.

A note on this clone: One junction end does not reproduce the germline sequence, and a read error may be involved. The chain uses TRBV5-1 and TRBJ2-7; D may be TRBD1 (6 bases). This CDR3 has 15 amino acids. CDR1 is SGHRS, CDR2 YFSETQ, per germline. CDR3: CASSLALNREREQYF. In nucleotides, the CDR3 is TGTGCCAGCAGCTTGGCCCTCAACAGGGAGCGCGAGCAGTACTTC.

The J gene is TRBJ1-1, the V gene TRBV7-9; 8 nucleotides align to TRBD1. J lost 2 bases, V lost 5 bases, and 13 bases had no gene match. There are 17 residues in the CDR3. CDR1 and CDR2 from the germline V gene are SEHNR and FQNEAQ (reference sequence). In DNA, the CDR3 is TGTGCCAGCAGCCCCTTATGGAGCGGACAGGGTAACACTGAAGCTTTCTTT. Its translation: CASSPLWSGQGNTEAFF.

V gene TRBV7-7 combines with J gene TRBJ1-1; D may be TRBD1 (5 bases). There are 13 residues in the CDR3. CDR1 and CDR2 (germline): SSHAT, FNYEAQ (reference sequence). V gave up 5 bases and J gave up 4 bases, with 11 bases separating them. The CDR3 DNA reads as TGTGCCAGCAGCCAGGGACGGACCACTGAAGCTTTCTTT. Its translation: CASSQGRTTEAFF.

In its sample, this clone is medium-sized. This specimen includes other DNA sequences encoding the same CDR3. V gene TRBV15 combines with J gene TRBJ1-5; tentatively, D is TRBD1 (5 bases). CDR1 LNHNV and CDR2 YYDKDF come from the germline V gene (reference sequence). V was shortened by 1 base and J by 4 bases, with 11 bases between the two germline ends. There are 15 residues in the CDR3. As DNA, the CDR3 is TGTGCCACCAGCAGAGCCAGGGTGGGTAATCAGCCCCAGCATTTT. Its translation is CATSRARVGNQPQHF.